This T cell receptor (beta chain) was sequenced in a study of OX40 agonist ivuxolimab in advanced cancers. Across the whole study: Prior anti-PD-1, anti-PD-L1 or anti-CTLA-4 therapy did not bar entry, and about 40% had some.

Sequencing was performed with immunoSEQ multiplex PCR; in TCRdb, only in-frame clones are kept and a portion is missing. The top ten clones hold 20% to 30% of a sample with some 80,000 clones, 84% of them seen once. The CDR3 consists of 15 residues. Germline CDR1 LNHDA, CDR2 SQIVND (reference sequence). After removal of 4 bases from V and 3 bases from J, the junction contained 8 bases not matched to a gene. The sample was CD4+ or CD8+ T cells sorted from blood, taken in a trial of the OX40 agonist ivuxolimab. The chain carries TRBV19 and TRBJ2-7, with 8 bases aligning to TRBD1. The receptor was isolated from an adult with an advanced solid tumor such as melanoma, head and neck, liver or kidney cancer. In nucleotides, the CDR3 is TGTGCCAGTAGTAAGGGACAGGTGGGAGGCTACGAGCAGTACTTC. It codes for CASSKGQVGGYEQYF. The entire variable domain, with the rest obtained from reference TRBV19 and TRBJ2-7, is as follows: DGGITQSPKYLFRKEGQNVTLSCEQNLNHDAMYWYRQDPGQGLRLIYYSQIVNDFQKGDIAEGYSVSREKKESFPLTVTSAQKNPTAFYLCASSKGQVGGYEQYFGPGTRLTVT.